A single sample is the source of the 7 T cell receptor beta chains below, sequenced in a study of human T cells and chemical hapten exposure. Indicated time point: pre-sensitization, week 0. Treatment reported: therapeutic diphenylcyclopropenone sensitization with weekly scalp DPC. TCRdb reprocessed the RACE reads with MiXCR, giving one entry per CDR3 protein. The sample yields around 250,000 distinct CDR3 sequences, 7.5% to 9% seen once. Sequenced here: whole blood, sampled in connection with sensitization to the hapten diphenylcyclopropenone (DPC). All receptors come from a middle-aged woman with alopecia areata. Some clones in this sample may be carry-over from other donors' samples.

This clonotype was seen ten or more times. The chain is built from TRBV10-3 and TRBJ1-4, with TRBD1 matching over 7 bases. Germline V CDR1 and CDR2: ENHRY, SYGVKD. The CDR3 sequence is 15 residues long. The V segment lost 0 bases and the J segment 7 bases; nucleotides outside the gene matches: 5. The chain's CDR3 is CAISESGTVSEKLFF. CDR3 coding DNA: TGTGCCATCAGTGAGTCAGGGACAGTTAGTGAAAAACTGTTTTTT.

The rearrangement links TRBV6-2 or TRBV6-3 to TRBJ1-5; unclear D gene. V lost 0 bases, J lost 14 bases, and 11 bases lay in between. The CDR3 length is 12 residues. Germline CDR1 and CDR2: MNHEY and SVGEGT. The CDR3, as DNA: TGTGCCAGCAGTTACTCGGTCCAGGTCGAGCATTTT. Translating it yields CASSYSVQVEHF.

V gene TRBV7-9 combines with J gene TRBJ2-2, with TRBD1 matching 10 bases. From germline, CDR1 is SEHNR and CDR2 FQNEAQ (reference sequence). The CDR3 spans 16 residues. V lost 5 bases and J lost 5; bases outside the gene matches: 8. The CDR3 bases are TGTGCCAGCAGCCGACAGACAGGGGGCCCAACCGGGGAGCTGTTTTTT. It codes for CASSRQTGGPTGELFF.

This sequence joins TRBV3-1 and TRBJ2-1, with D tentatively TRBD1 (5 bases). CDR3 length: 15 amino acids. CDR1 is LGHDT, CDR2 YNNKEL, per germline (reference sequence). Deletions cut 4 bases from V and 3 bases from J, with 13 bases between. CDR3: CASSPRVDSYNEQFF. The CDR3 DNA follows: TGTGCCAGCAGCCCCCGAGTAGACAGCTACAATGAGCAGTTCTTC.

J is TRBJ1-5 and V is TRBV4-3; D remains unclear. Germline V gives CDR1 LGHNA, CDR2 YSLEER. This CDR3 spans 16 amino acids. V was shortened by 0 bases and J by 5 bases, with 14 bases between the two germline ends. The CDR3 loop is CASSQELAGGDQPQHF. In DNA form, the CDR3 reads TGCGCCAGCAGCCAAGAGCTGGCTGGCGGTGATCAGCCCCAGCATTTT.

This clonotype was observed a handful of times. The V and J genes are TRBV7-9 and TRBJ2-7; 9 nucleotides line up with TRBD2. Germline trimming cut 1 base from V and 3 bases from J; bases unmatched to any gene: 4. Germline V gene sequence: CDR1 SEHNR, CDR2 FQNEAQ (reference sequence). This CDR3 spans 15 amino acids. Here the CDR3 reads CASSLGLAGNYEQYF. CDR3 DNA: TGTGCCAGCAGCTTAGGGCTAGCGGGAAACTACGAGCAGTACTTC.

V is TRBV5-5 and J is TRBJ1-4; weak D call: TRBD1 (5 bases). CDR3 length equals 16 residues. Germline-derived CDR1 and CDR2 are SGHKS and YYEKEE (reference sequence). V gave up 2 bases and J gave up 0 bases, with 11 bases separating them. CDR3 amino acids: CASSFGTEATNEKLFF. For the CDR3, the DNA is TGTGCCAGCAGCTTCGGGACGGAGGCAACTAATGAAAAACTGTTTTTT.